Each of the 28 T cell receptor beta chains below was sequenced from the same sample in a study of technical replicates of blood from a few donors. This table comes from immunoSEQ multiplex PCR, and its TCRdb copy is limited to in-frame clones, with some not included. This table holds about 14,000 clones, under 85% found once. Sequences were obtained from PBMCs. These TCRs come from a human donor in good health.

The chain couples TRBV25-1 to TRBJ2-1; TRBD2 is a possible D gene (5 bases). The CDR3 loop spans 17 amino acids. The V end lost 4 bases, the J end lost 0 bases, and 16 bases lay between the germline ends. The V gene's germline CDR1 is MGHDK and CDR2 SYGVNS. The chain's CDR3 is CASSVVRTYSSYNEQFF. CDR3 DNA sequence: TGTGCCAGCAGTGTAGTACGGACTTATAGCTCCTACAATGAGCAGTTCTTC.

As regards this clone: At one of its ends the junction is not consistent with the germline gene, which may arise from a read error. J is TRBJ2-7 and V is TRBV27; TRBD2 agrees at 9 bases. This CDR3 spans 17 amino acids. From germline, CDR1 is MNHEY and CDR2 SMNVEV (reference sequence). CDR3 nucleotides: TGTGCCAGCAGCCATAAAACTAGCGGGCTTAAGCCCTACGCGCAGTACTTC. Translation: CASSHKTSGLKPYAQYF.

This sequence joins TRBV30 and TRBJ1-4; D might be TRBD1 (5 bases). Trimming removed 4 bases at V and 7 bases at J, with 19 bases between. The CDR3 has 15 residues. CDR1 and CDR2 (germline): GTSNPN, SVGIG (reference sequence). The CDR3 bases are TGTGCCTGGACTCACGCGGGGGAGAAGGGTGAAAAACTGTTTTTT. It encodes CAWTHAGEKGEKLFF. The entire variable domain, with the rest obtained from reference TRBV30 and TRBJ1-4, is as follows: SQTIHQWPATLVQPVGSPLSLECTVEGTSNPNLYWYRQAAGRGLQLLFYSVGIGQISSEVPQNLSASRPQDRQFILSSKKLLLSDSGFYLCAWTHAGEKGEKLFFGSGTQLSVL.

This chain connects TRBV27 to TRBJ1-5, with unresolved D. Germline loops: CDR1 MNHEY, CDR2 SMNVEV (reference sequence). V was pared by 4 bases and J by 4 bases, with 11 bases between. The CDR3 runs to 14 residues. The DNA for the CDR3 is TGTGCCAGCAGTTCCAGCGTTAGGAATCAGCCCCAGCATTTT. It encodes CASSSSVRNQPQHF.

The chain has TRBV27 and TRBJ1-2; D is perhaps TRBD1 (6 bases). This CDR3 region has 15 residues. From germline, CDR1 is MNHEY and CDR2 SMNVEV (reference sequence). Trimming took 5 bases from V and 4 from J, leaving 17 bases between them. The CDR3 DNA reads as TGTGCCAGCAGTGGCGGGGGCGCAGTGGGCTATGGCTACACCTTC. This codes for CASSGGGAVGYGYTF.

This clone has more than one count but fewer than ten. At one of its ends the junction is not consistent with the germline gene, which may arise from a read error. The chain has TRBV2 and TRBJ2-7; TRBD1 aligns across 7 bases. CDR1 and CDR2 (germline): SNHLY, FYNNEI. The CDR3 is 12 amino acids. The CDR3 protein is CASSEKGGRVRF. In DNA, the CDR3 is TGTGCCAGCAGTGAAAAAGGGGGCAGGGTTCGGTTC.

V is TRBV18 and J is TRBJ1-2, with 7 bases that match TRBD1. V lost 2 bases, J lost 0 bases, and 3 bases stayed unmatched. In germline, CDR1 is KGHSH, CDR2 LQKENI. The CDR3 totals 15 residues. CDR3 DNA: TGTGCCAGCTCACCAGGGACAGAAGCTAACTATGGCTACACCTTC. Residues: CASSPGTEANYGYTF.

This clone has a single count. This sequence joins TRBV2 and TRBJ1-4; D gene uncertain. The CDR3 consists of 15 residues. Germline V gives CDR1 SNHLY, CDR2 FYNNEI. Deletions cut 6 bases from V and 3 bases from J, with 14 bases between. The CDR3 loop is CASRVNGGPNEKLFF. CDR3 bases: TGTGCCAGCAGGGTAAACGGAGGCCCTAATGAAAAACTGTTTTTT.

V is TRBV6-1 and J is TRBJ1-2; 8 nucleotides line up with TRBD1. The germline gives CDR1 MNHNS, CDR2 SASEGT. The CDR3 has 15 amino acids. V gave up 6 bases and J gave up 8 bases; unmatched junction bases: 14. Written as DNA, the CDR3 is TGTGCCAGCAGGGACTACGACAGGGGCCCTTTAGGCTACACCTTC. Translated, it gives CASRDYDRGPLGYTF.

The chain recombines TRBV5-1 with TRBJ2-1; TRBD2 matches at 11 bases. The V and J ends lost 0 bases and 10 bases, in that order; junction bases with no gene match: 6. This CDR3 contains 15 residues. CDR1 is SGHRS and CDR2 is YFSETQ in the germline V gene. The CDR3 nucleotides are TGCGCCAGCAGCTTGGCCGGGACTAGCGGCGAGGAGCAGTTCTTC. This encodes CASSLAGTSGEEQFF.

V usage is TRBV6-1 and J usage is TRBJ2-7; tentative D call: TRBD2 (6 bases). Germline CDR1 reads MNHNS; CDR2 reads SASEGT. The CDR3 loop spans 13 amino acids. Trimming took off 3 bases at V and 2 bases at J, with 8 bases between the two ends. The CDR3: CASSERGPYEQYF. CDR3 nucleotide sequence: TGTGCCAGCAGTGAGCGGGGACCCTACGAGCAGTACTTC.

This clone has only one observation. The gene calls are TRBV19 and TRBJ2-1; D is perhaps TRBD1 (6 bases). CDR1 is LNHDA and CDR2 is SQIVND in the germline V gene (reference sequence). The ends were cut back, 11 bases at V and 10 bases at J, with 18 bases in the middle. The CDR3 covers 12 residues. The CDR3 loop reads CASSTGFNEQFF. The CDR3 DNA follows: TGTGCCTCTTCTACAGGGTTCAACGAGCAGTTCTTC.

The rearrangement uses TRBV30 and TRBJ2-2, with TRBD1 matching 8 bases. Looked up from germline, CDR1 is GTSNPN and CDR2 is SVGIG (reference sequence). The ends lost 5 bases at V and 1 base at J; junction bases unmatched: 0. The CDR3 runs 13 residues. The CDR3 loop reads CAWGQGNTGELFF. In nucleotides, the CDR3 is TGTGCCTGGGGACAGGGGAACACCGGGGAGCTGTTTTTT.

This rearrangement joins TRBV9 to TRBJ2-1, with no clear D. Trimming took off 4 bases at V and 0 bases at J, with 11 bases between the two ends. The germline V gene has CDR1 SGDLS and CDR2 YYNGEE. CDR3 length: 15 residues. DNA for the CDR3: TGTGCCAGCAGCTCGCGGTCGAGCTCCTACAATGAGCAGTTCTTC. It yields the protein CASSSRSSSYNEQFF.

The chain joins TRBV9 to TRBJ2-7, with 7 bases fitting TRBD2. V lost 4 bases to trimming and J lost 0 bases; unmatched junction nucleotides: 10. The CDR3 is made up of 16 amino acids. Germline values: CDR1 SGDLS, CDR2 YYNGEE. CDR3 in DNA: TGTGCCAGCAGCCCCCTCTCCGGGACTACCTCCTACGAGCAGTACTTC. The encoded protein is CASSPLSGTTSYEQYF.

The rearrangement links TRBV5-1 to TRBJ1-1; D ambiguous. CDR3 length: 14 residues. Trimming removed 4 bases from V and 3 bases from J, with 13 bases in between. From germline, CDR1 is SGHRS and CDR2 YFSETQ. The chain's CDR3 is CASSPDTSYTEAFF. The CDR3 nucleotides read TGCGCCAGCAGCCCCGACACGTCCTACACTGAAGCTTTCTTT.

The rearrangement links TRBV7-9 to TRBJ2-3; D unresolved. Germline V gene lookup returns CDR1 SEHNR and CDR2 FQNEAQ (reference sequence). The CDR3 has 12 residues. V lost 6 bases, J lost 6 bases, and 10 bases lay in between. The CDR3 DNA sequence: TGTGCCAGCAGAGGCAGCAGGGATACGCAGTATTTT. Protein product: CASRGSRDTQYF.

This clone is a singleton in its sample. The chain couples TRBV19 to TRBJ2-3, with 8 bases identical to TRBD2. With V trimmed by 6 bases and J by 3 bases, 2 bases remained unmatched. The CDR3 has 13 residues. Germline CDR1 reads LNHDA; CDR2 reads SQIVND (reference sequence). The CDR3 is CASSGRGTDTQYF. The CDR3 DNA sequence: TGTGCCAGTAGCGGGAGGGGTACAGATACGCAGTATTTT.

This clone was observed once. V is TRBV27 and J is TRBJ2-7; 9 nucleotides align to TRBD1. The germline gives CDR1 MNHEY, CDR2 SMNVEV (reference sequence). This CDR3 spans 14 amino acids. The ends lost 5 bases at V and 3 bases at J; junction bases unmatched: 5. DNA of the CDR3: TGTGCCAGCAGTCTTGGGACAGGGCTCTACGAGCAGTACTTC. Translating gives CASSLGTGLYEQYF.

This clone was found a few times. V and J are TRBV6-4 and TRBJ1-2; D might be TRBD1 (6 bases). V was shortened by 0 bases and J by 8 bases, with 13 bases between the two germline ends. Germline CDR1 and CDR2: MRHNA and SNTAGT. CDR3 size: 14 residues. The CDR3 loop reads CASSDSAGASGYTF. The CDR3 coding sequence is TGTGCCAGCAGTGACTCTGCGGGGGCAAGCGGCTACACCTTC.

The chain links TRBV2 to TRBJ2-7, with D possibly being TRBD1 (5 bases). Trimming removed 5 bases at V and 0 bases at J, with 11 bases between. Per the germline V gene, CDR1 is SNHLY and CDR2 is FYNNEI. The CDR3 is 14 amino acids. CDR3 DNA sequence: TGTGCCAGCAGTCACCAGGACACCTCCTACGAGCAGTACTTC. This gives the protein CASSHQDTSYEQYF.

The rearrangement uses TRBV6-5 and TRBJ1-2; the D gene is possibly TRBD1 (6 bases). Germline-derived CDR1 and CDR2 are MNHEY and SVGAGI. The CDR3 covers 13 residues. V was clipped by 7 bases and J by 6 bases, with 15 bases between them. The CDR3 here is CASKGSAGDGYTF. CDR3 nucleotides: TGTGCCAGCAAAGGTAGTGCAGGGGATGGCTACACCTTC.

The chain recombines TRBV6-5 with TRBJ2-7; 8 nucleotides line up with TRBD2. Germline V gives CDR1 MNHEY, CDR2 SVGAGI. There are 14 residues in the CDR3. V shed 7 bases, J shed 3 bases, and the junction held 8 bases outside the gene matches. CDR3 protein: CASTELSGSYEQYF. Written as DNA, the CDR3 is TGTGCCAGCACCGAGCTGAGCGGGAGCTACGAGCAGTACTTC.

The rearrangement links TRBV30 to TRBJ2-5; 8 bases map to TRBD2. This CDR3 contains 15 residues. V lost 4 bases and J lost 9; bases outside the gene matches: 16. The V gene's germline CDR1 is GTSNPN and CDR2 SVGIG (reference sequence). The CDR3 DNA reads TGTGCCTGGACCGACGCGACTAGCGCGACGGGGGCCCAGTACTTC. It encodes CAWTDATSATGAQYF.

This chain uses TRBV28 with TRBJ2-7; 9 positions agree with TRBD1. J gave up 3 bases and V 7 bases, and 10 bases lay outside the gene matches. Germline V gene data show CDR1 as MDHEN and CDR2 as SYDVKM. This CDR3 region has 15 residues. CDR3 sequence: CASTAGQGRGYEQYF. The CDR3 coding sequence is TGTGCCAGCACCGCCGGACAGGGGAGGGGCTACGAGCAGTACTTC.

The chain joins TRBV7-9 to TRBJ2-1; 8 bases are shared with TRBD2. Germline V CDR1 and CDR2: SEHNR, FQNEAQ (reference sequence). CDR3 size: 17 residues. V gave up 1 base and J gave up 2 bases; unmatched junction bases: 7. The CDR3 protein is CASSLGGAGGAYNEQFF. Here the CDR3 DNA reads TGTGCCAGCAGCTTAGGAGGGGCGGGAGGCGCCTACAATGAGCAGTTCTTC.

V is TRBV7-8 and J is TRBJ2-1; D is unclear. The CDR3 spans 13 residues. From germline, CDR1 is SGHVS and CDR2 FQNEAQ. Trimming stripped 8 bases from V and 2 bases from J, with 10 bases between. For the CDR3, the DNA is TGTGCCAGCCTTCTTTTCGCCTACAATGAGCAGTTCTTC. Its protein is CASLLFAYNEQFF.

The V gene is TRBV6-1, the J gene TRBJ2-2, with D tentatively TRBD1 (5 bases). Trimming shortened V by 7 bases and J by 1 base, and 10 bases separated the two germline ends. Germline lookup yields CDR1 MNHNS and CDR2 SASEGT. This CDR3 is built from 14 residues. CDR3 sequence: CASNLQENTGELFF. The CDR3 DNA reads as TGTGCCAGCAATCTACAGGAGAACACCGGGGAGCTGTTTTTT.